This T cell receptor (beta chain) was sequenced for a study of Ad26.COV2.S vaccination and SARS-CoV-2 variants. The V segment lost 2 bases and the J segment 8 bases; nucleotides outside the gene matches: 4. CDR1 and CDR2 (germline): MNHEY, SVGAGI. The CDR3 extends over 13 amino acids. Treatment reported: 15 to 20 received Ad26.COV2.S at low or high dose, single or two shots; a few received placebo; per-sample allocation not given. Following the first vaccine or placebo injection, samples were taken on day 63. Libraries were prepared by immunoSEQ multiplex PCR; TCRdb keeps only in-frame clonotypes and omits some of them. This repertoire shows some 320,000 clones, around 85% found once; its top ten account for about 2.1%. With respect to this clone: Its antigen remains unknown.

General observations from the study: The authors reported substantial breadth in spike-specific CD8+ and CD4+ T cell responses after vaccination.

This receptor was obtained from a person aged 18-65 years who received the Ad26.COV2.S COVID-19 vaccine or a placebo. This specimen consisted of peripheral blood, obtained in a trial of Ad26.COV2.S vaccine versus placebo. The rearrangement uses TRBV6-5 and TRBJ1-2; 8 bases are shared with TRBD1. CDR3 in DNA: TGTGCCAGCAGTTACAACCCAGGGGGCGGCTACACCTTC. Its protein is CASSYNPGGGYTF.